This TCR beta chain was sequenced for a study of technical replicates of blood from a few donors. Profiling relied on immunoSEQ multiplex PCR, and the TCRdb table lists in-frame clones only, not all of them. The table records tens of thousands of clones, about 98% of them present only once. Points on this clone: This sample also contains other DNA sequences that code for the same CDR3.

Input material: T cells isolated from PBMCs. This receptor was obtained from a human donor in good health.

The CDR3 region is CASSLRLAGGTDTQYF. The CDR3 bases are TGTGCCAGCAGTTTACGACTAGCGGGAGGAACAGATACGCAGTATTTT. The rearrangement joins TRBV28 to TRBJ2-3, with 13 bases identical to TRBD2. Per germline, CDR1 MDHEN and CDR2 SYDVKM. V lost 2 bases to trimming and J lost 3 bases; unmatched junction nucleotides: 2. The CDR3 is 16 residues long.